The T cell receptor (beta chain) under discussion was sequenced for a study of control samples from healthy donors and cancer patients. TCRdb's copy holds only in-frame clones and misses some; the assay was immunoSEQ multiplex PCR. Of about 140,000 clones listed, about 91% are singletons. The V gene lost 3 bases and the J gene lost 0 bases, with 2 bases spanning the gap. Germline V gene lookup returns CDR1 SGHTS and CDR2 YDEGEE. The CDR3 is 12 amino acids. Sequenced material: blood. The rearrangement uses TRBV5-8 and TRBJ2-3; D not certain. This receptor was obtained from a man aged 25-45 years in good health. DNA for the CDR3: TGTGCCAGCAGCTCCAGCACAGATACGCAGTATTTT. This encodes CASSSSTDTQYF.